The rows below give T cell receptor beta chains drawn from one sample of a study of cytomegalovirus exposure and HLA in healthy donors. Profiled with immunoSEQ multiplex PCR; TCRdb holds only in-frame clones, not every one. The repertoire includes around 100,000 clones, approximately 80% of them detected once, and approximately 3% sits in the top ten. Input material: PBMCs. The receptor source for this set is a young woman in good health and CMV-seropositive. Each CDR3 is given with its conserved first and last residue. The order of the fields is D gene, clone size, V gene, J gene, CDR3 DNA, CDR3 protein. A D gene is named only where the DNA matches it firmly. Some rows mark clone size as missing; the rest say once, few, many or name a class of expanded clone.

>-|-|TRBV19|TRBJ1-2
TGTGCCAGTAGTAGGACGTCAGACAGATATGGCTACACCTTC
CASSRTSDRYGYTF
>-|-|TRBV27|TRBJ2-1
TGTGCCAGCAGTTTAGCTCCCCCCCAGTACAATGAGCAGTTCTTC
CASSLAPPQYNEQFF
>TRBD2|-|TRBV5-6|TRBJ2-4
TGTGCCAGTCACCTAGCGGGAGGGGAAAACATTCAGTACTTC
CASHLAGGENIQYF
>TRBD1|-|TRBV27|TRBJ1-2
TGTGCCAGCCGGACAGGGGCCTTCTATGGCTACACCTTC
CASRTGAFYGYTF
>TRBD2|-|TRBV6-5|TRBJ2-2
TGTGCCAGCAGGACCACTAGCGGGAGCCGCGGGGAGCTGTTTTTT
CASRTTSGSRGELFF
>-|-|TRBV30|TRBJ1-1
TGTGCCTGGAGTGCAGGATCCACTGAAGCTTTCTTT
CAWSAGSTEAFF
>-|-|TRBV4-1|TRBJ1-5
TGCGCCAGCAGCGAGAGACGACAGAGCGCTAATCAGCCCCAGCATTTT
CASSERRQSANQPQHF
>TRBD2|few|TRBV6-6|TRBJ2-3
TGTGCCAGCAGTTATCGCCTAGCGGGAGATACGCAGTATTTT
CASSYRLAGDTQYF
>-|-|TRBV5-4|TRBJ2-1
TGTGCCAGCAGCCCTCTAGTGGCGAATGAGCAGTTCTTC
CASSPLVANEQFF
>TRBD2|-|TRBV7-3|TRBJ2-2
TGTGCCAGCAGCCTCTTCGGCGGGAGGAGGAACACCGGGGAGCTGTTTTTT
CASSLFGGRRNTGELFF
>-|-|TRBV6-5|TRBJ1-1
TGTGCCAGCAGTGAACCCACAGGGTTGACTGAAGCTTTCTTT
CASSEPTGLTEAFF
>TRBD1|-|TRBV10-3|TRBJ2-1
TGTGCCGCCTGCAAGGGGACAGGGACTTACAATGAGCAGTTCTTC
CAACKGTGTYNEQFF
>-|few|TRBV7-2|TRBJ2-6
TGTGCCAGCAGCTTAAGGCGGGGAGTAAGCTCTGGGGCCAACGTCCTGACTTTC
CASSLRRGVSSGANVLTF
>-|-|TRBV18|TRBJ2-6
TGTGCCAGCTCACCACGGTACGGGGACTCTGGGGCCAACGTCCTGACTTTC
CASSPRYGDSGANVLTF
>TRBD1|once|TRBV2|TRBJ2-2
TGTGCCAGCAGGGACAGGGGTCCGAACACCGGGGAGCTGTTTTTT
CASRDRGPNTGELFF
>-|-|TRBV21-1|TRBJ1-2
TGTGCCAGCAGCAACGGACAGTTCTATGGCTACACCTTC
CASSNGQFYGYTF
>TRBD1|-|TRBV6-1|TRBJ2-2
TGTGCCAGCCGGACAGGTTGGAACACCGGGGAGCTGTTTTTT
CASRTGWNTGELFF
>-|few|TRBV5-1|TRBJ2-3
TGCGCCAGCAGCAGGGACAACGACCGAACAGATACGCAGTATTTT
CASSRDNDRTDTQYF
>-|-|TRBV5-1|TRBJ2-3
TGCGCCAGCAGCTTGGAACAGGGCACAGATACGCAGTATTTT
CASSLEQGTDTQYF
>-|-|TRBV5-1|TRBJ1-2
TGCGCCAGCAGAGAGACTAACTATGGCTACACCTTC
CASRETNYGYTF
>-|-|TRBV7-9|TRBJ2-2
TGTGCCAGCAGCCTGCGACTAGCAGGGGCCGGGGAGCTGTTTTTT
CASSLRLAGAGELFF
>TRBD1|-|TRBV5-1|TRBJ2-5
TGCGCCAGCAGCTCACAGGGGTGGGAGACCCAGTACTTC
CASSSQGWETQYF
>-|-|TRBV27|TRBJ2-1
TGTGCCAGCAGTTTAGGGAGGGGGGCCTACAATGAGCAGTTCTTC
CASSLGRGAYNEQFF
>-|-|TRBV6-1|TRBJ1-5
TGTGCCAGCGGGATACGGGGTAGCAATCAGCCCCAGCATTTT
CASGIRGSNQPQHF
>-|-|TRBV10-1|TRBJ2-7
TGCGCCAGCAGCCTTCATCTAGCGCGGGTCGACGAGCAGTACTTC
CASSLHLARVDEQYF
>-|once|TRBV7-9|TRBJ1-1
TGTGCCAGCAGGAGCATCTCAGGGTTTCTCACTGAAGCTTTCTTT
CASRSISGFLTEAFF